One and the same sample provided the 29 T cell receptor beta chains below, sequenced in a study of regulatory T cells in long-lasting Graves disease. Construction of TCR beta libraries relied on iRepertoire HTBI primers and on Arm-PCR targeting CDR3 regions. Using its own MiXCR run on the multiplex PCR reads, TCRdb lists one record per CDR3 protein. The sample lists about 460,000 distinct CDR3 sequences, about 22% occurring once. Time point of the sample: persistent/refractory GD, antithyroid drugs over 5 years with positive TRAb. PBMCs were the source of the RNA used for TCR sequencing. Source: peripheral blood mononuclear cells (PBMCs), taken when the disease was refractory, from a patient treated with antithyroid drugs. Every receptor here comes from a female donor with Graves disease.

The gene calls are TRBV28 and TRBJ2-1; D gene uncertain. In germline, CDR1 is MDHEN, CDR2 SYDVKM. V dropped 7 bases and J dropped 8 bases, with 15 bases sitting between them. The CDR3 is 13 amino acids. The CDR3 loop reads CASTLLGGDEQFF. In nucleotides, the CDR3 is TGTGCCAGCACCTTACTCGGTGGCGATGAGCAGTTCTTC. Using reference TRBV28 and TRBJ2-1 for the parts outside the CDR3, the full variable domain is DVKVTQSSRYLVKRTGEKVFLECVQDMDHENMFWYRQDPGLGLRLIYFSYDVKMKEKGDIPEGYSVSREKKERFSLILESASTNQTSMYLCASTLLGGDEQFFGPGTRLTVL.

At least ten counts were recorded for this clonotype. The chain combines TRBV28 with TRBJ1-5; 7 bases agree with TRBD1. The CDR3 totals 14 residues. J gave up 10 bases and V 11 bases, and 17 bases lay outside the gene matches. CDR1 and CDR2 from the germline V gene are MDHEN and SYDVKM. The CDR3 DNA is TGTGCCTCCCGGACAGGCGGCCGACCGGCACCCCAGCATTTT. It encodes CASRTGGRPAPQHF.

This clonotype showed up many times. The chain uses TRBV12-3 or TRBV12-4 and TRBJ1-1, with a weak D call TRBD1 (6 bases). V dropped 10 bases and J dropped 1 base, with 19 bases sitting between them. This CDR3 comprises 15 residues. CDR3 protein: CATKRQDLSNTEAFF. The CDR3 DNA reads TGTGCCACGAAAAGACAGGACCTCTCGAACACTGAAGCTTTCTTT.

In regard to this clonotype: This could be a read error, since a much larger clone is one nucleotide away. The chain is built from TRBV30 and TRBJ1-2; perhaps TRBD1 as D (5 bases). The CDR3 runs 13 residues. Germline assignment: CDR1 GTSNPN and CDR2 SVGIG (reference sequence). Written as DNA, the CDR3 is TGTGCCTCATCGGGACGGTTTAACTATGGCTACGCCTTC. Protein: CASSGRFNYGYAF.

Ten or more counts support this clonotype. The CDR3 nucleotides are TGTGCCTGGAGCAAGGGAATCCAAGAGACCCAGTACTTC. This codes for CAWSKGIQETQYF. The rearrangement joins TRBV30 to TRBJ2-5, with D uncertain. This CDR3 contains 13 residues. CDR1 is GTSNPN and CDR2 is SVGIG in the germline V gene (reference sequence). V was trimmed by 3 bases and J by 1 base, leaving 9 bases between them.

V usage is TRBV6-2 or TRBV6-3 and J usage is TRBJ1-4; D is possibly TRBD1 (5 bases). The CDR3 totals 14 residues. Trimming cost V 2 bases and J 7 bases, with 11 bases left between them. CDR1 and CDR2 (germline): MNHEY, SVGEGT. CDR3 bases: TGTGCCAGCAGTTACGGGGGGGAAAGTGAAAAACTGTTTTTT. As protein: CASSYGGESEKLFF.

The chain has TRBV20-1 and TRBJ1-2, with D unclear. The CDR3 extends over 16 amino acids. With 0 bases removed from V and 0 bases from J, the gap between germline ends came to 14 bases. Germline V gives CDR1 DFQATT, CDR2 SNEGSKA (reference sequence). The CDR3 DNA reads TGCAGTGCTAGAGATCCTTTCAAACGTTCTAACTATGGCTACACCTTC. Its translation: CSARDPFKRSNYGYTF.

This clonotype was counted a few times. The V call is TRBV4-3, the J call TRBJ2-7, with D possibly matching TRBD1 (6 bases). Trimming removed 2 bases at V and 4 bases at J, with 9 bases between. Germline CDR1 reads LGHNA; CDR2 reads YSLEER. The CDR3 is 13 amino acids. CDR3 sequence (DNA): TGCGCCAGCAGCCAATCCACAGGGTACGAGCAGTACTTC. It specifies CASSQSTGYEQYF.

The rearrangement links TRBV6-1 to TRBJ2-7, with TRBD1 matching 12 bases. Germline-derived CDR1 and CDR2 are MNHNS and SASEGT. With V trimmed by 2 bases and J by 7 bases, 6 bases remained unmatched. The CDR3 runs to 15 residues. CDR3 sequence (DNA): TGTGCCAGCAGTGAACCGGGACAGGGGGCTGGGGAGCAGTACTTC. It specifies CASSEPGQGAGEQYF.

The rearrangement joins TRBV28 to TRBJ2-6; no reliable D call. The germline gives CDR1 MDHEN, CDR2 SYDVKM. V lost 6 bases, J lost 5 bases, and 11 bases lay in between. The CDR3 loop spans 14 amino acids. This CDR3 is CASSDSLRANVLTF. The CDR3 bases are TGTGCCAGCAGCGACTCTTTGAGGGCCAACGTCCTGACTTTC.

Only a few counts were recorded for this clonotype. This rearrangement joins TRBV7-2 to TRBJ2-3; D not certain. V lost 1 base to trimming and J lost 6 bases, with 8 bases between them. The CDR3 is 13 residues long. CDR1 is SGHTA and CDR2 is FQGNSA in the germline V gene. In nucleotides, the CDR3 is TGTGCCAGCAGCTTAGGACCGACGGATACGCAGTATTTT. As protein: CASSLGPTDTQYF.

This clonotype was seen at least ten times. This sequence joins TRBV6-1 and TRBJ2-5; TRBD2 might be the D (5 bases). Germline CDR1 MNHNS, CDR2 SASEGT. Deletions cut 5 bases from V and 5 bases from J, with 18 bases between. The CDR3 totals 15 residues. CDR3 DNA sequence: TGTGCCAGCAGTCCTCCGGCCAGGAGGAGGGAGACCCAGTACTTC. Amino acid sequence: CASSPPARRRETQYF.

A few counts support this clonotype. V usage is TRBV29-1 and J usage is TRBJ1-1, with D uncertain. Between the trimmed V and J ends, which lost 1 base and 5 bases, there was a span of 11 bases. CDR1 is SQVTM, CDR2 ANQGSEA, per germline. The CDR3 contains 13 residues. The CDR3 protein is CSVEAKDGTEAFF. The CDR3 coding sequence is TGCAGCGTTGAAGCCAAGGACGGGACTGAAGCTTTCTTT.

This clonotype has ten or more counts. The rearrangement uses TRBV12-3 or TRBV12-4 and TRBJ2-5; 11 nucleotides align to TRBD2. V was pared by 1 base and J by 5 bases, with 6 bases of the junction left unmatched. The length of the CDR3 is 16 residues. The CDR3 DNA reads TGTGCCAGCAGTTTAGGGCCTAGCGGGGGGAAGGAGACCCAGTACTTC. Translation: CASSLGPSGGKETQYF.

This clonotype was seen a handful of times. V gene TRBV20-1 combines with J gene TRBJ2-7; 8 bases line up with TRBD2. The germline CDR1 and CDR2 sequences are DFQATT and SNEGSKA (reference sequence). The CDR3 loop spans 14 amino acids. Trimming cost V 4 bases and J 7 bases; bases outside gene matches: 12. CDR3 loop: CSATIAGPRREQYF. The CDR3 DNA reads TGCAGTGCTACAATAGCGGGACCAAGGAGGGAGCAGTACTTC.

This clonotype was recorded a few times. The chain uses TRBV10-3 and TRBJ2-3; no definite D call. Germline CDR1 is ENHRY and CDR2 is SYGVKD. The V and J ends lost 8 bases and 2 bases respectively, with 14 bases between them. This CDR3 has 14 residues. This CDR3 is CAIRPTIITDTQYF. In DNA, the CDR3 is TGTGCCATCCGTCCTACTATTATCACAGATACGCAGTATTTT.

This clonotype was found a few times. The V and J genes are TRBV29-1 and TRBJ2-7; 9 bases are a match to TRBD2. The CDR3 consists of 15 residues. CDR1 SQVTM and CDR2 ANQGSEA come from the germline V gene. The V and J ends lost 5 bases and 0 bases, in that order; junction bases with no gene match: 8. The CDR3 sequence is CSVRPSGASSYEQYF. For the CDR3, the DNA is TGCAGCGTTCGGCCTAGCGGGGCGAGCTCCTACGAGCAGTACTTC.

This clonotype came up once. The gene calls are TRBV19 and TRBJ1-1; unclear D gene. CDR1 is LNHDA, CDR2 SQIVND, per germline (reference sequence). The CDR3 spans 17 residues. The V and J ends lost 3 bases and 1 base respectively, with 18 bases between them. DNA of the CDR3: TGTGCCAGTAGTATCGCGGCGGTCGGTTTTAAGAACACTGAAGCTTTCTTT. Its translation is CASSIAAVGFKNTEAFF. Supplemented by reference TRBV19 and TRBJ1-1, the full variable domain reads DGGITQSPKYLFRKEGQNVTLSCEQNLNHDAMYWYRQDPGQGLRLIYYSQIVNDFQKGDIAEGYSVSREKKESFPLTVTSAQKNPTAFYLCASSIAAVGFKNTEAFFGQGTRLTVV.

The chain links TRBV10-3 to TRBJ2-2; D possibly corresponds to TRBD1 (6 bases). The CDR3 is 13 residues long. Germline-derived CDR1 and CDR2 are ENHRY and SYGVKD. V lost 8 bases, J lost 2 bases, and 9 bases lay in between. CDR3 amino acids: CAIGTPNTGELFF. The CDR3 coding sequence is TGTGCCATCGGGACACCAAACACCGGGGAGCTGTTTTTT.

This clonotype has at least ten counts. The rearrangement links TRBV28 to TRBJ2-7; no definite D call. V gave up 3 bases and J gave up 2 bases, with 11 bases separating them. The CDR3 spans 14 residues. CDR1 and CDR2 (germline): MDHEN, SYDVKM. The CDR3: CASSFRVLPYEQYF. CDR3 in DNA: TGTGCCAGCAGTTTCCGGGTCTTGCCCTACGAGCAGTACTTC.

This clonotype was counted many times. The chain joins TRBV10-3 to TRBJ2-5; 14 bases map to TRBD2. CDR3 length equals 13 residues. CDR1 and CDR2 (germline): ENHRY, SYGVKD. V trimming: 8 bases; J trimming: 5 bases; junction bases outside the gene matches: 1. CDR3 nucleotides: TGTGCCATCGGGACTAGCGGGAGTGAGACCCAGTACTTC. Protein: CAIGTSGSETQYF.

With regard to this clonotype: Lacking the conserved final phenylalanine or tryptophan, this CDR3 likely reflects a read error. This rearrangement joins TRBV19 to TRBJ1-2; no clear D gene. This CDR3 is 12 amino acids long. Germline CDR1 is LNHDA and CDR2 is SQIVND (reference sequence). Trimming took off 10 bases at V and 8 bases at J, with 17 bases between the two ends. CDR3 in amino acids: CATSVRSGGYTL. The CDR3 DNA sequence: TGTGCCACCTCAGTAAGGTCCGGGGGCTACACCCTC.

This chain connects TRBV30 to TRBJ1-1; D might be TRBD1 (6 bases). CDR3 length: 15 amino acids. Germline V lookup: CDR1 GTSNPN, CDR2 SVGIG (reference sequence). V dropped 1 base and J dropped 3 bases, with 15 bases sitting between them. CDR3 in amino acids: CAWSARTVLHTEAFF. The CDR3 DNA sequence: TGTGCCTGGAGTGCCCGGACAGTCCTTCACACTGAAGCTTTCTTT. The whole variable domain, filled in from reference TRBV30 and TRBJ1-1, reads SQTIHQWPATLVQPVGSPLSLECTVEGTSNPNLYWYRQAAGRGLQLLFYSVGIGQISSEVPQNLSASRPQDRQFILSSKKLLLSDSGFYLCAWSARTVLHTEAFFGQGTRLTVV.

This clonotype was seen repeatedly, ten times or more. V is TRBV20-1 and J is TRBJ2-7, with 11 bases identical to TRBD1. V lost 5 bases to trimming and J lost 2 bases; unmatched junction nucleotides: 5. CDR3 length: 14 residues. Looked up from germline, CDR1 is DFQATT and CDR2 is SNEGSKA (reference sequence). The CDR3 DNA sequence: TGCAGTGCTGCACCGGGACAGGGGGCCTACGAGCAGTACTTC. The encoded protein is CSAAPGQGAYEQYF.

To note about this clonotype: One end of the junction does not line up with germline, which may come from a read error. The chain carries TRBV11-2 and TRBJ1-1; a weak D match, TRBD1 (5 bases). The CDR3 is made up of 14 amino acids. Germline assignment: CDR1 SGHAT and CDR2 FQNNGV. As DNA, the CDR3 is TGCGCCAGCAGCCAAGATTTCAGGGCCACTGAAGCTTTCTTT. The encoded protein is CASSQDFRATEAFF. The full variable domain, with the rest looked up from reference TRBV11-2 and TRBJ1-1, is EAGVAQSPRYKIIEKRQSVAFWCNPISGHATLYWYQQILGQGPKLLIQFQNNGVVDDSQLPKDRFSAERLKGVDSTLKIQPAKLEDSAVYLCASSQDFRATEAFFGQGTRLTVV.

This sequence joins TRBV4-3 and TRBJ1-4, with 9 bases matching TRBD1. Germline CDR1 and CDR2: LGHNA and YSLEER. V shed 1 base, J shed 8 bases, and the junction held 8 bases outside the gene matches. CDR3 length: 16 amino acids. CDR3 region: CASSQVTTGGDEKLFF. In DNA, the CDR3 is TGCGCCAGCAGCCAAGTAACCACAGGGGGCGACGAAAAACTGTTTTTT.

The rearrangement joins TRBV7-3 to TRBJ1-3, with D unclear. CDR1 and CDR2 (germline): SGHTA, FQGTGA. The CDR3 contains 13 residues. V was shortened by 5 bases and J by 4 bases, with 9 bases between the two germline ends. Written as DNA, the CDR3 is TGTGCCAGCAGCCAGGAGGCAGGAAACACCATATATTTT. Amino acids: CASSQEAGNTIYF.

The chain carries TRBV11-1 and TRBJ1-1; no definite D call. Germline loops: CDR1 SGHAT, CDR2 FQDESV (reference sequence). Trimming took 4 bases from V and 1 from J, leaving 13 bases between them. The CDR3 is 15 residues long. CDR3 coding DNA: TGTGCCAGCAGCTCACCGTTTGCAGGGAACACTGAAGCTTTCTTT. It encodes CASSSPFAGNTEAFF.

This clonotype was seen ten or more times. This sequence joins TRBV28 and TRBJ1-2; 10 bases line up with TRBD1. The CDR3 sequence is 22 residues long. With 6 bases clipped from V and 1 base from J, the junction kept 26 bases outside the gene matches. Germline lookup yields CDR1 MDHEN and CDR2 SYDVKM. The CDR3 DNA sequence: TGTGCCAGCAGATCGGACAGGGGGGCCCTACCGCCGGGTTGGTCATTTAACTATGGCTACACCTTC. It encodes CASRSDRGALPPGWSFNYGYTF.